This T cell receptor (beta chain) was obtained from a study of T cell repertoires in cytomegalovirus infection. Study observations and caveats: Dominating the ex vivo response were HLA-C-restricted CMV-specific TCR beta clonotypes. Cumulative frequency (of public TCR beta family members) identified carriers of CMV plus the relevant HLA.

TCRdb redid the calling of the reads with MiXCR, one entry per CDR3 protein. The sample has about 260,000 distinct CDR3 sequences, approximately 9% seen once. This clonotype was counted at least ten times. As yet, its antigen is unknown. Trimming took 3 bases from V and 4 from J; bases not matched to a gene: 17. Germline V gives CDR1 ENHRY, CDR2 SYGVKD. The CDR3 length is 19 residues. The receptor comes from a human donor in good health (CMV status not recorded). Some clones in this sample may be carry-over from other donors' samples. The chain joins TRBV10-3 to TRBJ1-1, with TRBD1 matching over 10 bases. The sequencing input was PBMCs. The CDR3 is CAISERPGTGEGLSTEAFF. CDR3 sequence (DNA): TGTGCCATCAGTGAAAGGCCGGGGACAGGGGAGGGCCTGAGCACTGAAGCTTTCTTT.